This T cell receptor beta chain emerged from a study of T cell responses to AZD1222 COVID-19 vaccine. The study, taken as a whole, reports: Baseline serostatus was positive in only six AZD1222 recipients. Two doses of AZD1222 preceded a rise in Spike-specific TCR breadth and depth.

Points on this clone: Its antigen is as yet unknown.

Germline CDR1 and CDR2: SGHNT and YENEEA. The CDR3 totals 16 residues. Trimming cost V 4 bases and J 8 bases, with 21 bases left between them. TCRdb's table, derived via immunoSEQ multiplex PCR, lists solely in-frame clones and lacks some. The repertoire holds about 79,000 clones, with about 90% as singletons. The V gene is TRBV11-3, the J gene TRBJ2-1, with D possibly matching TRBD2 (6 bases). This sequence originates from an adult in good health. The specimen was peripheral blood, collected on day 0 of MenACWY control vaccination. CDR3 DNA: TGTGCCAGCAGCTCAGGCCCCCAGACTAGTCAGGATGAGCAGTTCTTC. Translating it yields CASSSGPQTSQDEQFF.